This T cell receptor beta chain was recorded in a study of chemoradiotherapy in HPV16-positive cancers. Overall study findings and caveats: HPV-responsive T-cell expansion during chemoradiotherapy was linked to improved recurrence-free survival in HPV16-positive patients. Candidate HPV-specific clones and E7-related TCR motifs grew in tumor during treatment. Only two HPV16-positive patients supplied the functional HPV-specificity definition.

A note on this clone: As yet, its antigen is unknown.

Here immunoSEQ multiplex PCR was the method, and the copy in TCRdb shows in-frame clones only, minus some. This repertoire shows over 10,000 clones, approximately 89% found once; its top ten account for 20% to 25%. The CDR3 runs to 15 residues. Germline V gene data show CDR1 as SGDLS and CDR2 as YYNGEE. V lost 0 bases to trimming and J lost 6 bases; unmatched junction nucleotides: 8. Material: blood, obtained from a patient who underwent chemoradiotherapy. The V and J genes are TRBV9 and TRBJ2-7; 8 bases agree with TRBD2. The receptor's source is a human donor with HPV-associated anogenital cancer. CDR3 DNA: TGTGCCAGCAGCGTAGCCACGGGGGGGCTTATCGAGCAGTACTTC. Translation: CASSVATGGLIEQYF.